This passage covers 2 T cell receptor beta chains from one sample sequenced in a study of T-cell memory formation after mild COVID-19. One entry per CDR3 protein, called by TCRdb with MiXCR from the 5' RACE reads. Among more than 250,000 distinct CDR3 sequences, 15% to 20% were seen once, and the ten largest hold 23%. The sample was PBMCs or a T cell subset sorted from them (not recorded which). The receptors here all came from a man aged 18-30 years who had mild COVID-19 (a few samples of this study predate the infection). Cell type and time point are not known.

This clonotype was seen a handful of times. The V gene is TRBV5-1, the J gene TRBJ1-1; TRBD1 agrees at 7 bases. Germline CDR1 is SGHRS and CDR2 is YFSETQ. The ends lost 7 bases at V and 4 bases at J; junction bases unmatched: 10. The CDR3 is made up of 14 amino acids. The CDR3 DNA sequence: TGCGCCAGCCAAAACAGGGGCGAGAGCACTGAAGCTTTCTTT. It encodes CASQNRGESTEAFF.

The chain links TRBV5-4 to TRBJ2-7; D is undetermined. The CDR3 has 13 amino acids. V was trimmed by 0 bases and J by 2 bases, leaving 6 bases between them. CDR1 and CDR2 from the germline V gene are SGHNT and YYREEE (reference sequence). In DNA form, the CDR3 reads TGTGCCAGCAGCTTGGACCGTCCCTACGAGCAGTACTTC. Its protein product is CASSLDRPYEQYF.